This passage covers 30 T cell receptor beta chains from one sample sequenced in a study of PD-L1 blockade in urothelial cancer (dated by TCRdb to 2016 to 2017). The library relied on the immunoSEQ multiplex PCR assay. TCRdb limited this immuneACCESS table to in-frame rearrangements with V and J called. A share of clones is missing; checked studies link under half to unresolved V genes, and the rest is unexplained. This sample gives about 88,000 clones in total; more than 85% of them show up just once. The leading ten clones occupy roughly 10% of the sample. The sequences come from PBMCs, collected around atezolizumab (anti-PD-L1) treatment. The receptors here all came from a man aged 55 to 70 with urothelial cancer.

The rearrangement uses TRBV27 and TRBJ2-1; 8 bases align to TRBD1. Germline loops: CDR1 MNHEY, CDR2 SMNVEV (reference sequence). This CDR3 has 14 amino acids. The ends lost 6 bases at V and 6 bases at J; junction bases unmatched: 7. In DNA form, the CDR3 reads TGTGCCAGCAGCCCGACAGGGGCTAGCAATGAGCAGTTCTTC. The encoded protein is CASSPTGASNEQFF.

The chain employs TRBV5-6 and TRBJ2-1, with 7 bases that match TRBD1. This CDR3 is built from 16 residues. V gave up 2 bases and J gave up 6 bases; unmatched junction bases: 11. Germline assignment: CDR1 SGHDT and CDR2 YYEEEE. The CDR3 DNA reads as TGTGCCAGCAGCTTTGGCACGGGACAGAACCTCAATGAGCAGTTCTTC. Translated: CASSFGTGQNLNEQFF.

This clone was seen only once. The chain links TRBV2 to TRBJ2-3; 10 positions agree with TRBD1. Germline values: CDR1 SNHLY, CDR2 FYNNEI. V dropped 6 bases and J dropped 2; count of bases not matched to a gene: 5. The CDR3 contains 15 residues. CDR3 protein: CASRDRGLDTDTQYF. CDR3 nucleotides: TGTGCCAGCAGAGACAGGGGGCTGGACACAGATACGCAGTATTTT.

J is TRBJ1-5 and V is TRBV5-1, with 8 bases fitting TRBD1. CDR1 is SGHRS and CDR2 is YFSETQ in the germline V gene. V lost 0 bases, J lost 5 bases, and 4 bases stayed unmatched. The CDR3 consists of 15 residues. DNA for the CDR3: TGCGCCAGCAGCTTGGAAGGACAGGGCTATCAGCCCCAGCATTTT. It specifies CASSLEGQGYQPQHF.

The rearrangement joins TRBV14 to TRBJ2-7; 7 bases align to TRBD2. In germline, CDR1 is SGHDN, CDR2 FVKESK. This CDR3 spans 11 amino acids. Germline trimming cut 4 bases from V and 10 bases from J; bases unmatched to any gene: 4. The CDR3 here is CASSPGTNQYF. DNA for the CDR3: TGTGCCAGCAGCCCTGGGACTAACCAGTACTTC.

This chain links TRBV7-2 with TRBJ2-1; TRBD2 matches 7 bases. Trimming at V came to 8 bases and at J to 1 base, leaving 8 bases not matched to a gene. The CDR3 has 15 residues. Germline loops: CDR1 SGHTA, CDR2 FQGNSA. The CDR3 loop reads CASGGGSGSYNEQFF. For the CDR3, the DNA is TGTGCCAGCGGTGGCGGGAGTGGGTCCTACAATGAGCAGTTCTTC.

The V and J genes are TRBV30 and TRBJ2-3, with a tentative D call TRBD2 (5 bases). Germline loops: CDR1 GTSNPN, CDR2 SVGIG (reference sequence). The CDR3 is 15 amino acids. V was trimmed by 2 bases and J by 2 bases, leaving 14 bases between them. The CDR3 here is CAWSTPSRNTDTQYF. CDR3 nucleotides: TGTGCCTGGAGTACCCCTAGCAGAAACACAGATACGCAGTATTTT.

The genes are TRBV2 and TRBJ2-1, with 12 bases that match TRBD2. The CDR3 loop spans 15 amino acids. V dropped 6 bases and J dropped 8; count of bases not matched to a gene: 8. Germline-derived CDR1 and CDR2 are SNHLY and FYNNEI. CDR3 coding DNA: TGTGCCAGCAGGCTTCGACTAGCGGGGGTTTATGAGCAGTTCTTC. As protein: CASRLRLAGVYEQFF.

The rearrangement uses TRBV10-2 and TRBJ2-7; unclear D gene. V lost 8 bases and J 5 bases, leaving 7 bases between the germline ends. Germline CDR1 and CDR2: WSHSY and SAAADI. The CDR3 is 10 residues long. Written as DNA, the CDR3 is TGCGCCAGCTCTAGGCACGAGCAGTACTTC. Protein sequence: CASSRHEQYF.

This chain uses TRBV6-1 with TRBJ2-3, with 8 bases that match TRBD1. V was clipped by 4 bases and J by 4 bases; unmatched bases: 13. This CDR3 spans 17 amino acids. Per the germline V gene, CDR1 is MNHNS and CDR2 is SASEGT. CDR3 sequence (DNA): TGTGCCAGCAGTGTTTCAACAGGGGGTTTAGGCGCAGATACGCAGTATTTT. Its protein product is CASSVSTGGLGADTQYF.

This chain uses TRBV10-3 with TRBJ2-3; the D gene is possibly TRBD2 (5 bases). Trimming took 8 bases from V and 2 from J, leaving 11 bases between them. The CDR3 has 13 residues. Per the germline V gene, CDR1 is ENHRY and CDR2 is SYGVKD. The CDR3 DNA follows: TGTGCCATCGTCCGGGAAAACACAGATACGCAGTATTTT. Translated: CAIVRENTDTQYF.

This clone was detected only a few times. This chain links TRBV19 with TRBJ1-5, with unresolved D. Trimming removed 0 bases from V and 1 base from J, with 7 bases in between. Germline assignment: CDR1 LNHDA and CDR2 SQIVND (reference sequence). This CDR3 has 15 amino acids. The CDR3 DNA follows: TGTGCCAGTAGTATAGATTTCAGGAGCAATCAGCCCCAGCATTTT. Translation gives CASSIDFRSNQPQHF.

The V gene is TRBV4-2, the J gene TRBJ1-2; no reliable D call. Germline CDR1 reads LGHNA; CDR2 reads YNFKEQ. Trimming stripped 0 bases from V and 8 bases from J, with 10 bases between. The CDR3 spans 13 residues. CDR3 nucleotides: TGTGCCAGCAGCCAAGATCCCCCGGGAGGCTACACCTTC. Encoded protein: CASSQDPPGGYTF.

The J gene is TRBJ1-5, the V gene TRBV28, with 8 bases aligning to TRBD1. This CDR3 region has 16 residues. V trimming: 6 bases; J trimming: 5 bases; junction bases outside the gene matches: 12. In germline, CDR1 is MDHEN, CDR2 SYDVKM. The CDR3 sequence is CASREGQGSAYQPQHF. In DNA, the CDR3 is TGTGCCAGCAGGGAAGGACAGGGATCGGCTTATCAGCCCCAGCATTTT.

The CDR3 bases are TGCAGCGTTGGCACCCCCGGGACAGGGATTCCCTATGGCTACACCTTC. The encoded protein is CSVGTPGTGIPYGYTF. The chain links TRBV29-1 to TRBJ1-2; TRBD1 agrees at 9 bases. CDR1 is SQVTM and CDR2 is ANQGSEA in the germline V gene. Trimming took 4 bases from V and 4 from J; bases not matched to a gene: 13. The CDR3 has 16 residues.

V and J are TRBV5-1 and TRBJ1-1; D uncertain. Trimming removed 0 bases from V and 8 bases from J, with 14 bases in between. From germline, CDR1 is SGHRS and CDR2 YFSETQ. CDR3 length: 14 amino acids. The CDR3 sequence: CASSLGSAGKEAFF. CDR3 sequence (DNA): TGCGCCAGCAGCTTGGGTTCGGCAGGAAAGGAAGCTTTCTTT.

The chain employs TRBV11-2 and TRBJ2-7, with 7 bases fitting TRBD1. Germline V gene data show CDR1 as SGHAT and CDR2 as FQNNGV. The CDR3 has 15 residues. V shed 5 bases and J 0 bases; nucleotides not matched to a gene: 7. The CDR3 region has the DNA TGTGCCAGCAGCAGAGGGACAGTGAGCTCCTACGAGCAGTACTTC. Translation: CASSRGTVSSYEQYF.

CDR3: CASSPDGQRYEQYF. The CDR3 region has the DNA TGTGCCAGCAGCCCCGACGGACAGCGCTACGAGCAGTACTTC. The chain links TRBV7-2 to TRBJ2-7; D might be TRBD1 (6 bases). With 5 bases removed from V and 3 bases from J, the gap between germline ends came to 14 bases. The CDR3 has 14 residues. Germline lookup yields CDR1 SGHTA and CDR2 FQGNSA.

This chain links TRBV7-3 with TRBJ2-1, with D possibly being TRBD2 (6 bases). The CDR3 runs 13 residues. Germline CDR1 is SGHTA and CDR2 is FQGTGA. V lost 5 bases and J lost 9, with 14 bases in between. CDR3 in DNA: TGTGCCAGCAGCCTCACTACTAGCCCTGAGCAGTTCTTC. The encoded protein is CASSLTTSPEQFF.

The chain combines TRBV2 with TRBJ2-5; D gene ambiguous. Germline values: CDR1 SNHLY, CDR2 FYNNEI. CDR3 length: 14 residues. V was cut by 4 bases and J by 5 bases, with 14 bases left in between. The CDR3 bases are TGTGCCAGCAGTGTGGGCAGATTCTATGAGACCCAGTACTTC. It specifies CASSVGRFYETQYF.

The genes are TRBV6-1 and TRBJ2-2, with 10 bases identical to TRBD2. The CDR3 loop spans 17 amino acids. Germline assignment: CDR1 MNHNS and CDR2 SASEGT. Trimming cost V 2 bases and J 3 bases; bases outside gene matches: 6. In DNA form, the CDR3 reads TGTGCCAGCAGTGAACGGTTCAGCGGGAGGGACACCGGGGAGCTGTTTTTT. It specifies CASSERFSGRDTGELFF.

The count of this clone is one. The V call is TRBV5-4, the J call TRBJ2-5, with 12 bases fitting TRBD2. CDR1 and CDR2 (germline): SGHNT, YYREEE (reference sequence). The CDR3 runs 15 residues. V was pared by 4 bases and J by 3 bases, with 4 bases of the junction left unmatched. This CDR3 reads CASSERLAGEETQYF. The CDR3, as DNA: TGTGCCAGCAGCGAAAGACTAGCGGGAGAAGAGACCCAGTACTTC. Full variable domain (rest looked up from reference TRBV5-4 and TRBJ2-5): ETGVTQSPTHLIKTRGQQVTLRCSSQSGHNTVSWYQQALGQGPQFIFQYYREEENGRGNFPPRFSGLQFPNYSSELNVNALELDDSALYLCASSERLAGEETQYFGPGTRLLVL.

The chain uses TRBV4-3 and TRBJ1-1, with D unresolved. V was shortened by 4 bases and J by 4 bases, with 10 bases between the two germline ends. This CDR3 has 13 residues. The germline CDR1 and CDR2 sequences are LGHNA and YSLEER. The CDR3 nucleotides are TGCGCCAGCAGCCCAAACACTATCACTGAAGCTTTCTTT. Its translation is CASSPNTITEAFF.

This clone was observed a handful of times. The chain combines TRBV21-1 with TRBJ2-7; the table's D gene call, TRBD1, was not cross checked with the DNA. TRBV21-1 is a documented pseudogene. This CDR3 contains 15 residues. As DNA, the CDR3 is TGTGCCAGCAGCATCCGGGACAGGGACTCCTACGAGCAGTACTTC. Its protein is CASSIRDRDSYEQYF.

J is TRBJ1-2 and V is TRBV7-2; D gene unclear. The CDR3 length is 15 residues. Per germline, CDR1 SGHTA and CDR2 FQGNSA. Trimming pared 1 base from V and 4 bases from J, leaving 13 bases between. The CDR3 nucleotides read TGTGCCAGCAGCTTAGTAGCGGAAATAGCCTATGGCTACACCTTC. Its protein product is CASSLVAEIAYGYTF.

CDR3 region: CASSLGVAGGRNTQYF. The CDR3 DNA sequence: TGTGCCAGCAGCTTAGGGGTAGCGGGGGGGCGAAATACGCAGTATTTT. J is TRBJ2-3 and V is TRBV7-2, with TRBD2 matching 11 bases. Germline V gene lookup returns CDR1 SGHTA and CDR2 FQGNSA. J was trimmed by 7 bases and V by 1 base; bases with no gene match: 7. The CDR3 sequence is 16 residues long.

V and J are TRBV6-1 and TRBJ1-1, with D unresolved. The ends were cut back, 5 bases at V and 0 bases at J, with 7 bases in the middle. CDR1 is MNHNS, CDR2 SASEGT, per germline. The CDR3 runs to 13 residues. The CDR3 region has the DNA TGTGCCAGCAGTCCCCCCATGAACACTGAAGCTTTCTTT. This gives the protein CASSPPMNTEAFF.

V and J are TRBV6-5 and TRBJ1-2; 11 bases are a match to TRBD1. The CDR3 extends over 15 amino acids. Germline CDR1 reads MNHEY; CDR2 reads SVGAGI. V lost 7 bases and J lost 7; bases outside the gene matches: 11. The CDR3 region is CASNGQGALGVGYTF. The CDR3 DNA follows: TGTGCCAGCAACGGACAGGGGGCGCTGGGGGTTGGCTACACCTTC.

This sequence joins TRBV27 and TRBJ2-7; TRBD1 agrees at 7 bases. Per germline, CDR1 MNHEY and CDR2 SMNVEV (reference sequence). V shed 1 base, J shed 2 bases, and the junction held 8 bases outside the gene matches. The length of the CDR3 is 16 residues. CDR3 nucleotides: TGTGCCAGCAGTTTATTGGCAGGGGGATTACCCTACGAGCAGTACTTC. It translates to CASSLLAGGLPYEQYF.

The chain is built from TRBV7-2 and TRBJ2-7, with TRBD1 as a possible D gene (6 bases). The V end was cut by 4 bases, the J end by 2 bases, with 18 bases between. Per germline, CDR1 SGHTA and CDR2 FQGNSA. CDR3 size: 16 residues. CDR3 in DNA: TGTGCCAGCAGCTCCCGACAGGCCACCCGGGCCTACGAGCAGTACTTC. The encoded protein is CASSSRQATRAYEQYF.